Sequencing of this TCR beta chain was carried out in a study of CXCR3-negative and CXCR3-positive naive CD8 T cells. Germline V gives CDR1 SQVTM, CDR2 ANQGSEA. This CDR3 spans 12 amino acids. Turning to this clonotype: What it binds is unknown.

Sorts performed in triplicate captured some 270,000 cells each from every CD8+ T cell subset. Findings of the study overall: Expression of CXCR3 was partially reduced after cryopreservation, and fresh PBMCs were used in most assays. Naive subsets showed comparable surface CD5, and TCR interaction strength was also inferred from TRB CDR3 physicochemistry. Unlike memory cells, which differed, naive CXCR3-negative and CXCR3-positive cells had similar TRBV-TRBJ usage.

UMI-labeled 5' RACE TRB cDNA libraries were prepared from the cells. TCRdb re-called the 5' RACE reads; every CDR3 protein appears as one record, without DNA. The repertoire table contains about 45,000 distinct CDR3 sequences. Sample: naive CXCR3- CD8+ T cells from blood. Sample subset: CD45RO-CCR7+CD27+CD95- naive CD8+ T cells lacking CXCR3 (TNR3-). The gene calls are TRBV29-1 and TRBJ2-2; the TCRdb D gene call, TRBD1, has no DNA to confirm it. The source of this sequence is a human donor in good health. Some clones in this sample may be carry-over from other donors' samples. CDR3 in amino acids: CSAGGYTGELFF.